A single T cell receptor (beta chain) is shown here with its context. These data come from a study of blood T cell repertoires in COVID-19. Data came from immunoSEQ multiplex PCR; TCRdb stores just in-frame clones and leaves some out. The table lists roughly 200,000 clones, roughly four fifths of them singletons. With 5 bases clipped from V and 9 bases from J, the junction kept 10 bases outside the gene matches. The CDR3 is made up of 14 amino acids. CDR1 SGHDT and CDR2 YYEEEE come from the germline V gene. This TCR was sampled from a woman aged 40-49 years with COVID-19, enrolled during active disease. The chain joins TRBV5-6 to TRBJ2-1, with TRBD1 matching over 8 bases. What was sequenced was peripheral blood. CDR3 residues: CASSRSGTGFEQFF. Written as DNA, the CDR3 is TGTGCCAGCAGTCGTTCCGGGACAGGCTTTGAGCAGTTCTTC.